This T cell receptor beta chain was identified during a study of CDR3 diversity in severe acne. With 6 bases clipped from V and 8 bases from J, the junction kept 15 bases outside the gene matches. This CDR3 is 15 amino acids long. Using its own MiXCR run on the PCR reads, TCRdb lists one record per CDR3 protein. The sample includes 84,000 or so distinct CDR3 sequences, about 52% of them seen just once. This clonotype was recorded many times. Sequencing was carried out using blood. The chain links TRBV12-3 or TRBV12-4 to TRBJ1-2, with 7 bases lining up with TRBD1. This TCR derives from a male donor in good health, serving as a control. CDR3 sequence (DNA): TGTGCCAGCAGCCACTCCCCTACAGGGGCGGGAGGCTACACCTTC. Translation gives CASSHSPTGAGGYTF.